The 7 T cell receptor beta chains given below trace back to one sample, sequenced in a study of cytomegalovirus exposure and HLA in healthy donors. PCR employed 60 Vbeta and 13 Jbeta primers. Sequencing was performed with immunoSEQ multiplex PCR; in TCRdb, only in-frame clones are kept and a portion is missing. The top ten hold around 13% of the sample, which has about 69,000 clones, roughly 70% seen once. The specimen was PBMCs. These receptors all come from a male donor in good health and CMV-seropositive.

Here the CDR3 reads CASSRGGLAFF. The CDR3 DNA sequence: TGCGCCAGCAGCCGCGGCGGGTTAGCTTTCTTT. V gene TRBV5-1 combines with J gene TRBJ1-1; D call uncertain. The CDR3 has 11 residues. The germline V and J ends were trimmed by 4 bases and 10 bases, with 11 bases remaining between them. Germline CDR1 reads SGHRS; CDR2 reads YFSETQ.

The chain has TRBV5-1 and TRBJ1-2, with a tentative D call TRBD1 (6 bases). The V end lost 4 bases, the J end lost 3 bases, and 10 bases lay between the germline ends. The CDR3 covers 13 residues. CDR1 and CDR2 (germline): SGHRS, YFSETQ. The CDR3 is CASSREGDYGYTF. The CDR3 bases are TGCGCCAGCAGCCGGGAGGGGGACTATGGCTACACCTTC.

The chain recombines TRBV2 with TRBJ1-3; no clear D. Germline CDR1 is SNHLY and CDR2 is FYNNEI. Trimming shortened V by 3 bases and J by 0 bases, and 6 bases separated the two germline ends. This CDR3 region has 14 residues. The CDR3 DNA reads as TGTGCCAGCAGTGAGGAGTACTCTGGAAACACCATATATTTT. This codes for CASSEEYSGNTIYF.

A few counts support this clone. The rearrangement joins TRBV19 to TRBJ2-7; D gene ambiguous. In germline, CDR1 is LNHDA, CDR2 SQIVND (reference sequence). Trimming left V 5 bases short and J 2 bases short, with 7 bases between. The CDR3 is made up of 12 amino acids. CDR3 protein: CASSPGAYEQYF. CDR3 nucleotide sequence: TGTGCCAGTAGTCCGGGTGCCTACGAGCAGTACTTC.

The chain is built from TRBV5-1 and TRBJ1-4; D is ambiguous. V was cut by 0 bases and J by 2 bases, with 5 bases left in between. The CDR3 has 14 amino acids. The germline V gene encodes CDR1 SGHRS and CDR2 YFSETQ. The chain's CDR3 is CASSLGATNEKLFF. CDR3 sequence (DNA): TGCGCCAGCAGCTTGGGGGCGACTAATGAAAAACTGTTTTTT.

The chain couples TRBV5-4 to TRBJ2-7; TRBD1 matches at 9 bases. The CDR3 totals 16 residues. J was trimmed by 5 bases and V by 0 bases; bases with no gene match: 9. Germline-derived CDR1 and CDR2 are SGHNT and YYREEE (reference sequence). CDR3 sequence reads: CASSLGQGVFLNEQYF. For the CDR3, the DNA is TGTGCCAGCAGCTTGGGACAGGGGGTCTTTCTGAACGAGCAGTACTTC.

CDR3 DNA: TGCGCCAGCAGTACACAGGGAAAAGATCAGCCCCAGCATTTT. Protein sequence: CASSTQGKDQPQHF. The chain joins TRBV10-2 to TRBJ1-5, with D possibly TRBD1 on 6 matching bases. The V gene lost 5 bases and the J gene lost 5 bases, with 13 bases spanning the gap. Germline V gene data show CDR1 as WSHSY and CDR2 as SAAADI. There are 14 residues in the CDR3.